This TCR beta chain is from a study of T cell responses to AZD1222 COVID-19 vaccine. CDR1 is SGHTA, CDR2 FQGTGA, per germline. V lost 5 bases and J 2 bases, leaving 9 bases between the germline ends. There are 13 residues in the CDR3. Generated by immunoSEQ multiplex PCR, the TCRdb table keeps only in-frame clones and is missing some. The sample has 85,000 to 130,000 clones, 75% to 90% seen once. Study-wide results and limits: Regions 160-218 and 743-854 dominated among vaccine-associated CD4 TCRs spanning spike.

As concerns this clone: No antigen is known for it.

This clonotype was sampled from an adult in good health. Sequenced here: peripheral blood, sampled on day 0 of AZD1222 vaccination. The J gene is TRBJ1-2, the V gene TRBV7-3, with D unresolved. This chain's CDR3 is CASSPDKNYGYTF. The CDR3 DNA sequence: TGTGCCAGCAGCCCCGACAAGAACTATGGCTACACCTTC.